The clone carrying this T cell receptor beta chain was observed many times. Its antigen is not known. The CDR3 loop spans 15 amino acids. Trimming shortened V by 0 bases and J by 7 bases, and 13 bases separated the two germline ends. CDR1 is MNHEY and CDR2 is SVGAGI in the germline V gene. The data were obtained in a study of neurological immune-mediated disorders. Described time point: longitudinal time-point 2. TCRdb re-derived calls from the 5' RACE reads in MiXCR, one entry per CDR3 protein. The sample lists about 80,000 distinct CDR3 sequences, 5% to 6% occurring once. Study-wide results and limits: The expanded clones of different subjects shared no CDR3 amino acid sequences (suggesting private repertoires in all groups).

The source of this sequence is a woman aged 55-75 years with multiple sclerosis. The gene calls are TRBV6-5 and TRBJ1-5; D is unclear. The sample taken for sequencing was PBMCs. The CDR3: CASSYSSQRIQPQHF. CDR3 DNA sequence: TGTGCCAGCAGTTACTCGAGCCAGAGAATCCAGCCCCAGCATTTT.